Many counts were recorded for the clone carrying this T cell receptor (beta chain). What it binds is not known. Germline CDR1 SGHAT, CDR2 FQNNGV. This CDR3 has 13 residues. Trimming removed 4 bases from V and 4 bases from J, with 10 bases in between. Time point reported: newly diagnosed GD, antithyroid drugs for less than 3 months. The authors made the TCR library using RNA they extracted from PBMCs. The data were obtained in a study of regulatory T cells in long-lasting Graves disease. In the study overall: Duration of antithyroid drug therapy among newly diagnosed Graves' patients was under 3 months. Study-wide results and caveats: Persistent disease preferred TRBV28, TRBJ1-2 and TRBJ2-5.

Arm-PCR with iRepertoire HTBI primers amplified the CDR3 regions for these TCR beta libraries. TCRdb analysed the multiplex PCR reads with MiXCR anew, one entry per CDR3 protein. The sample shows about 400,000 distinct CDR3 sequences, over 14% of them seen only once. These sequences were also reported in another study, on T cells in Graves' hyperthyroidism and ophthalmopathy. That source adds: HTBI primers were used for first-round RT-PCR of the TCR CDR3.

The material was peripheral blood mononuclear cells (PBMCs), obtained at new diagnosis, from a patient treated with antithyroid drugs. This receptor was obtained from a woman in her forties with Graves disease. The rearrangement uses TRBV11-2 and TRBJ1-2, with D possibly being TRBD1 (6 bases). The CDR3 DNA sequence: TGTGCCAGCAGCTGGCAAGGGGGCTATGGCTACACCTTC. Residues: CASSWQGGYGYTF.